The 25 T cell receptor beta chains below all came from one sample that was sequenced in a study of blood T cell repertoires in COVID-19. TCRdb's copy holds only in-frame clones and misses some; the assay was immunoSEQ multiplex PCR. The sample has about 99,000 clones; roughly 80% are singletons. The sample comprised peripheral blood. Receptors originate from a woman older than 75 with active or convalescent COVID-19.

J is TRBJ1-1 and V is TRBV6-5; 7 positions match TRBD1. After removal of 6 bases from V and 2 bases from J, the junction contained 6 bases not matched to a gene. The CDR3 covers 14 residues. Germline-derived CDR1 and CDR2 are MNHEY and SVGAGI. CDR3 nucleotide sequence: TGTGCCAGCAGGTCCTCAGGGGGAAACACTGAAGCTTTCTTT. It encodes CASRSSGGNTEAFF.

The rearrangement links TRBV9 to TRBJ1-5; D not resolved. The length of the CDR3 is 14 residues. The V and J ends lost 4 bases and 5 bases respectively, with 13 bases between them. Germline V gene sequence: CDR1 SGDLS, CDR2 YYNGEE. The CDR3 here is CASSIGRGDQPQHF. The CDR3 bases are TGTGCCAGCAGCATCGGACGGGGTGATCAGCCCCAGCATTTT.

The chain employs TRBV19 and TRBJ1-2, with D unclear. V was trimmed by 1 base and J by 1 base, leaving 7 bases between them. In germline, CDR1 is LNHDA, CDR2 SQIVND (reference sequence). The CDR3 is made up of 14 amino acids. The CDR3 nucleotides are TGTGCCAGTAGTATAGGAGGAGATAACTATGGCTACACCTTC. This sequence encodes CASSIGGDNYGYTF.

This chain joins TRBV29-1 and TRBJ2-5; D call uncertain. Looked up from germline, CDR1 is SQVTM and CDR2 is ANQGSEA. Trimming took 5 bases from V and 4 from J, leaving 5 bases between them. The CDR3 spans 10 residues. The CDR3 here is CSVSSETQYF. Written as DNA, the CDR3 is TGCAGCGTTTCTTCAGAGACCCAGTACTTC. The variable domain in full, completed from reference TRBV29-1 and TRBJ2-5, reads SAVISQKPSRDICQRGTSLTIQCQVDSQVTMMFWYRQQPGQSLTLIATANQGSEATYESGFVIDKFPISRPNLTFSTLTVSNMSPEDSSIYLCSVSSETQYFGPGTRLLVL.

This rearrangement joins TRBV18 to TRBJ1-2; D is unresolved. Germline CDR1 reads KGHSH; CDR2 reads LQKENI. Trimming removed 3 bases from V and 4 bases from J, with 15 bases in between. This CDR3 spans 15 amino acids. The CDR3: CASSPPEAGIYGYTF. The CDR3 coding sequence is TGTGCCAGCTCACCCCCGGAGGCCGGGATCTATGGCTACACCTTC.

The chain joins TRBV7-8 to TRBJ2-3, with 11 bases aligning to TRBD1. The CDR3 is 15 amino acids. Germline CDR1 SGHVS, CDR2 FQNEAQ. The V and J ends lost 4 bases and 5 bases, in that order; junction bases with no gene match: 5. The CDR3 coding sequence is TGTGCCAGCAGCTCGGACAGGGGGCTTGGAGATACGCAGTATTTT. As protein: CASSSDRGLGDTQYF.

The genes are TRBV24-1 and TRBJ2-2; weak D call: TRBD1 (6 bases). Germline V CDR1 and CDR2: KGHDR, SFDVKD. The CDR3 extends over 17 amino acids. Trimming shortened V by 0 bases and J by 4 bases, and 14 bases separated the two germline ends. The DNA for the CDR3 is TGTGCCACCAGTGATTTGCCGACTGGACAGCGCACCGGGGAGCTGTTTTTT. Translating gives CATSDLPTGQRTGELFF.

V gene TRBV27 combines with J gene TRBJ2-1; 7 bases fit TRBD1. Trimming removed 7 bases from V and 8 bases from J; junction bases left unmatched: 14. Germline V CDR1 and CDR2: MNHEY, SMNVEV (reference sequence). The CDR3 runs to 15 residues. DNA for the CDR3: TGTGCCAGCACCCACAGGGGCAACCCGGGGTATGAGCAGTTCTTC. It specifies CASTHRGNPGYEQFF.

This sequence joins TRBV30 and TRBJ1-3; no clear D. This CDR3 spans 13 amino acids. Germline V CDR1 and CDR2: GTSNPN, SVGIG (reference sequence). Trimming removed 6 bases from V and 0 bases from J, with 9 bases in between. The CDR3, as DNA: TGTGCCTGTACACGGAGCTCTGGAAACACCATATATTTT. Translating it yields CACTRSSGNTIYF.

The chain employs TRBV7-2 and TRBJ2-4; 7 bases are shared with TRBD1. The CDR3 consists of 16 residues. V was clipped by 5 bases and J by 0 bases; unmatched bases: 7. CDR1 and CDR2 (germline): SGHTA, FQGNSA. CDR3 nucleotide sequence: TGTGCCAGCAGCCTAGACAGGGTCTTAGCCAAAAACATTCAGTACTTC. As protein: CASSLDRVLAKNIQYF.

The J gene is TRBJ2-5, the V gene TRBV11-2; TRBD2 matches 9 bases. CDR1 SGHAT and CDR2 FQNNGV come from the germline V gene. The V gene end was trimmed by 6 bases and the J gene end by 5 bases; junction bases not matched to a gene: 7. The CDR3 is made up of 14 amino acids. The CDR3 loop is CASSLRTSVETQYF. The DNA for the CDR3 is TGTGCCAGCAGTTTAAGGACTAGCGTGGAGACCCAGTACTTC.

A remark on this clone: The same CDR3 is also encoded by other DNA sequences in this sample. V and J are TRBV5-1 and TRBJ2-3; 11 nucleotides line up with TRBD2. The CDR3 extends over 15 amino acids. Germline V gene lookup returns CDR1 SGHRS and CDR2 YFSETQ. The V gene end was trimmed by 2 bases and the J gene end by 6 bases; junction bases not matched to a gene: 5. The CDR3: CASSFSGGAVDTQYF. The CDR3 nucleotides read TGCGCCAGCAGCTTTAGCGGGGGGGCAGTGGATACGCAGTATTTT.

This chain uses TRBV20-1 with TRBJ2-3; D ambiguous. V lost 2 bases to trimming and J lost 5 bases, with 5 bases between them. From germline, CDR1 is DFQATT and CDR2 SNEGSKA (reference sequence). The CDR3 extends over 11 amino acids. CDR3 DNA: TGCAGTGCTAGATTCCTAGATACGCAGTATTTT. Its translation is CSARFLDTQYF.

This clone came up once. J is TRBJ2-2 and V is TRBV5-1; tentatively, D is TRBD1 (6 bases). The CDR3 spans 13 residues. Trimming left V 4 bases short and J 5 bases short, with 9 bases between. The germline gives CDR1 SGHRS, CDR2 YFSETQ. The CDR3 coding sequence is TGCGCCAGCAGCCAAGGACAGACCGGGGAGCTGTTTTTT. Amino acids: CASSQGQTGELFF.

The CDR3 nucleotides are TGTGCCAGCAGCCCCTATCCGACAGCTGCCAATCAGCCCCAGCATTTT. Translation: CASSPYPTAANQPQHF. V usage is TRBV9 and J usage is TRBJ1-5, with D perhaps TRBD1 (5 bases). The CDR3 is made up of 16 amino acids. Germline CDR1 is SGDLS and CDR2 is YYNGEE. V dropped 4 bases and J dropped 3 bases, with 17 bases sitting between them.

The rearrangement links TRBV18 to TRBJ2-5, with D unresolved. Trimming removed 4 bases at V and 2 bases at J, with 8 bases between. From germline, CDR1 is KGHSH and CDR2 LQKENI. The CDR3 consists of 13 residues. The CDR3 protein is CASSRAPQETQYF. The DNA of the CDR3 is TGTGCCAGCTCACGGGCACCTCAAGAGACCCAGTACTTC. Drawing the rest from reference TRBV18 and TRBJ2-5, the complete variable domain is NAGVMQNPRHLVRRRGQEARLRCSPMKGHSHVYWYRQLPEEGLKFMVYLQKENIIDESGMPKERFSAEFPKEGPSILRIQQVVRGDSAAYFCASSRAPQETQYFGPGTRLLVL.

V is TRBV28 and J is TRBJ1-4; 7 nucleotides align to TRBD1. There are 15 residues in the CDR3. CDR1 and CDR2 from the germline V gene are MDHEN and SYDVKM. The V segment lost 3 bases and the J segment 4 bases; nucleotides outside the gene matches: 5. The CDR3 protein is CASSLRQGLNEKLFF. The DNA of the CDR3 is TGTGCCAGCAGTTTGAGACAGGGCCTTAATGAAAAACTGTTTTTT.

The chain carries TRBV28 and TRBJ1-6; no clear D. The CDR3 contains 14 residues. V dropped 6 bases and J dropped 3 bases, with 9 bases sitting between them. Germline V lookup: CDR1 MDHEN, CDR2 SYDVKM. The CDR3 here is CASRLRSYNSPLHF. CDR3 nucleotides: TGTGCCAGCAGATTACGGAGCTATAATTCACCCCTCCACTTT.

V and J are TRBV19 and TRBJ1-5; D unclear. V gave up 0 bases and J gave up 3 bases, with 3 bases separating them. Germline V gives CDR1 LNHDA, CDR2 SQIVND (reference sequence). This CDR3 has 13 residues. CDR3 bases: TGTGCCAGTAGTATAGATCACAATCAGCCCCAGCATTTT. Protein product: CASSIDHNQPQHF. The full variable domain, completed using reference TRBV19 and TRBJ1-5, is DGGITQSPKYLFRKEGQNVTLSCEQNLNHDAMYWYRQDPGQGLRLIYYSQIVNDFQKGDIAEGYSVSREKKESFPLTVTSAQKNPTAFYLCASSIDHNQPQHFGDGTRLSIL.

The chain is built from TRBV28 and TRBJ1-2, with D unclear. The CDR3 has 15 residues. CDR1 is MDHEN, CDR2 SYDVKM, per germline. Trimming shortened V by 6 bases and J by 3 bases, and 17 bases separated the two germline ends. The CDR3 bases are TGTGCCAGCAGCGGACTTGAGCCGGGTCACTATGGCTACACCTTC. This sequence encodes CASSGLEPGHYGYTF.

This clone was picked up a small number of times. The CDR3 is CATSRVTGSGNTIYF. The CDR3, as DNA: TGTGCCACCAGCAGAGTAACAGGGTCTGGAAACACCATATATTTT. The rearrangement links TRBV15 to TRBJ1-3; D perhaps matches TRBD1 (6 bases). Trimming took 1 base from V and 1 from J, leaving 8 bases between them. This CDR3 region has 15 residues. Germline CDR1 is LNHNV and CDR2 is YYDKDF (reference sequence). The full variable domain, with the rest looked up from reference TRBV15 and TRBJ1-3, is DAMVIQNPRYQVTQFGKPVTLSCSQTLNHNVMYWYQQKSSQAPKLLFHYYDKDFNNEADTPDNFQSRRPNTSFCFLDIRSPGLGDTAMYLCATSRVTGSGNTIYFGEGSWLTVV.

The CDR3 DNA sequence: TGTGCCAGCAGCTGGGACAGGTTGGGCTACACCTTC. Amino acids: CASSWDRLGYTF. The rearrangement links TRBV5-8 to TRBJ1-2; 8 nucleotides match TRBD1. V was pared by 3 bases and J by 8 bases, with 3 bases of the junction left unmatched. This CDR3 is 12 amino acids long. Germline V gives CDR1 SGHTS, CDR2 YDEGEE.

About this clone: Given a much more abundant clone one base away, this may be a read error. The V gene is TRBV5-1, the J gene TRBJ1-1; the match to TRBD1 covers 10 bases. V gave up 2 bases and J gave up 11 bases; unmatched junction bases: 6. CDR3 length equals 13 residues. The germline V gene has CDR1 SGHRS and CDR2 YFSETQ. CDR3 coding DNA: TGCGCCAGCAGCTTCTCGGACAGGGGGTACGCTTTCTTT. Its translation is CASSFSDRGYAFF.

The chain recombines TRBV5-6 with TRBJ2-7; D is unresolved. The CDR3 runs to 11 residues. Germline lookup yields CDR1 SGHDT and CDR2 YYEEEE. V was shortened by 4 bases and J by 7 bases, with 9 bases between the two germline ends. The CDR3 nucleotides read TGTGCCAGCAGCCTTGGCACAGAGCAGTACTTC. Translating it yields CASSLGTEQYF.

The chain employs TRBV30 and TRBJ1-4, with D possibly being TRBD1 (6 bases). CDR1 and CDR2 from the germline V gene are GTSNPN and SVGIG (reference sequence). The CDR3 contains 16 residues. V was shortened by 8 bases and J by 0 bases, with 19 bases between the two germline ends. CDR3 region: CALRQQGRATNEKLFF. As DNA, the CDR3 is TGTGCCCTGCGGCAACAGGGACGTGCAACTAATGAAAAACTGTTTTTT.